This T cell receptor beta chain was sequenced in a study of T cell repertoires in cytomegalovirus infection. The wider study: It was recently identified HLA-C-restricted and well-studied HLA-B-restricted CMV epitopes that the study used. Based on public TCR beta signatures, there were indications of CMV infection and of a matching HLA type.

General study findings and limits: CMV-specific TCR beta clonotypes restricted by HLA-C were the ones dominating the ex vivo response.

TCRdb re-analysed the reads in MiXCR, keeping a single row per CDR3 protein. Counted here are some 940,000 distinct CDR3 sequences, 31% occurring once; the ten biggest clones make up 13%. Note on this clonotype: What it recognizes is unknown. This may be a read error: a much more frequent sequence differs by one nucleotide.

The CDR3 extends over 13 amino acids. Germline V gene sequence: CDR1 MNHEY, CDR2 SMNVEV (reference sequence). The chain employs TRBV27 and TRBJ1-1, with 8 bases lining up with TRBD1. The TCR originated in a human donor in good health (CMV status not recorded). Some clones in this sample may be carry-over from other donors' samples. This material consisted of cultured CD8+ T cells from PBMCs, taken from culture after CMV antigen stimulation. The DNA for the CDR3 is TGTGCCATTGCGACAGGGGTTGGAACTGAAGTTTTCTTT. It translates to CAIATGVGTEVFF.